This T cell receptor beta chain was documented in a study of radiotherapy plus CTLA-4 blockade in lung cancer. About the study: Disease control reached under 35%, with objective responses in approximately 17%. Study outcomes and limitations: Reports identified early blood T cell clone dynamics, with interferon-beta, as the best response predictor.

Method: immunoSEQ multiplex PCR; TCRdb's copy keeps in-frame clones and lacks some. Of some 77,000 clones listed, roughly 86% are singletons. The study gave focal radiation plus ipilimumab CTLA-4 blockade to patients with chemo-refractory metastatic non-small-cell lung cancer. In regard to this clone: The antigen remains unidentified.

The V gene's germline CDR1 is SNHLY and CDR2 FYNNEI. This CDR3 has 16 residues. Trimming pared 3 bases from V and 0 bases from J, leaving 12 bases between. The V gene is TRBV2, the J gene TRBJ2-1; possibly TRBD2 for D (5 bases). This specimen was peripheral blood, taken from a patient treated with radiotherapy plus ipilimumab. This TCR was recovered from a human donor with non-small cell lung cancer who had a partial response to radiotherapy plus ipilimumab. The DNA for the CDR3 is TGTGCCAGCAGTGAGATCGGGGTGAGCTCCTACAATGAGCAGTTCTTC. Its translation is CASSEIGVSSYNEQFF.